The clone carrying this T cell receptor (beta chain) came up a few times. This CDR3 spans 12 amino acids. Trimming took 4 bases from V and 9 from J, leaving 11 bases between them. Looked up from germline, CDR1 is SGHRS and CDR2 is YFSETQ. This entry is derived from a study of cytomegalovirus exposure and HLA in healthy donors. The study sampled nominally healthy donors, though unrecorded immune exposures were likely. The primer mix had 60 Vbeta and 13 Jbeta primers. TCRdb's copy holds only in-frame clones and misses some; the assay was immunoSEQ multiplex PCR. The sample records about 110,000 clones, roughly 70% being singletons.

The V gene is TRBV5-1, the J gene TRBJ2-1; D call uncertain. The receptor comes from a man aged 40-55 years in good health and CMV-seronegative. Material for sequencing was PBMCs. The CDR3 protein is CASSPPSPEQFF. CDR3 DNA sequence: TGCGCCAGCAGCCCCCCGAGCCCTGAGCAGTTCTTC. Filled out from reference TRBV5-1 and TRBJ2-1, the complete variable domain reads KAGVTQTPRYLIKTRGQQVTLSCSPISGHRSVSWYQQTPGQGLQFLFEYFSETQRNKGNFPGRFSGRQFSNSRSEMNVSTLELGDSALYLCASSPPSPEQFFGPGTRLTVL.